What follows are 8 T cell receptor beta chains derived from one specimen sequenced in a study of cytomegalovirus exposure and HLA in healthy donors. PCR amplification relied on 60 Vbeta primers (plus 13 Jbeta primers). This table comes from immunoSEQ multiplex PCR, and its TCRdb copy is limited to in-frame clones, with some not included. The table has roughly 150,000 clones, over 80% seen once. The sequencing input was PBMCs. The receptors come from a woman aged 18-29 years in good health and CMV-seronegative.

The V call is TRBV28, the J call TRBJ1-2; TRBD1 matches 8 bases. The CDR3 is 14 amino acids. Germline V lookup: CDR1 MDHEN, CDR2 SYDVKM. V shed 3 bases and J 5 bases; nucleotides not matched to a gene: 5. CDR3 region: CASSLTGDWYGYTF. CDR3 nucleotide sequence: TGTGCCAGCAGTTTGACAGGGGATTGGTATGGCTACACCTTC.

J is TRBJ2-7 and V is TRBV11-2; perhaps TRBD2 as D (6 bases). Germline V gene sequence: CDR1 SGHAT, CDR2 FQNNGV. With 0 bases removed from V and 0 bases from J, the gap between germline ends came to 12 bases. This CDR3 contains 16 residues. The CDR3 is CASSLEGRTSSYEQYF. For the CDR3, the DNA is TGTGCCAGCAGCTTAGAGGGGAGGACCTCCTCCTACGAGCAGTACTTC.

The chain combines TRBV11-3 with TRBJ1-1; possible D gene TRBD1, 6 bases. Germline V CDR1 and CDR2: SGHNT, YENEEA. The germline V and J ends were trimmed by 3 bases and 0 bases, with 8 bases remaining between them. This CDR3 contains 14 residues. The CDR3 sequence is CASSLTGLNTEAFF. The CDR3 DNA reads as TGTGCCAGCAGCTTGACAGGCCTGAACACTGAAGCTTTCTTT.

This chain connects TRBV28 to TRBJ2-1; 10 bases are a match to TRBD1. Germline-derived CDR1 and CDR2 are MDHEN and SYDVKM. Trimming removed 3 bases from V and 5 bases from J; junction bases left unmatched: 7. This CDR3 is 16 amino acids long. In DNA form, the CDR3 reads TGTGCCAGCAGTTTGCGTCCCGGGACAGGGGACAATGAGCAGTTCTTC. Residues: CASSLRPGTGDNEQFF.

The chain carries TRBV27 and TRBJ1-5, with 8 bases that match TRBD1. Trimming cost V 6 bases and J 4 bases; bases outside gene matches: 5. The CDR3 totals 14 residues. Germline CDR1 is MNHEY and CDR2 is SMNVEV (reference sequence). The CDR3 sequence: CASSLDRDNQPQHF. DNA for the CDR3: TGTGCCAGCAGCTTGGACAGGGATAATCAGCCCCAGCATTTT.

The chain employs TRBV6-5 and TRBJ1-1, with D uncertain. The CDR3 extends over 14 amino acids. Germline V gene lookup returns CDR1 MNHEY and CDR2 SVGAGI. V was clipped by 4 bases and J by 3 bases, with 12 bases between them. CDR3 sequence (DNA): TGTGCCAGCAGTTTTAAAGGGAGGGACACTGAAGCTTTCTTT. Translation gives CASSFKGRDTEAFF.

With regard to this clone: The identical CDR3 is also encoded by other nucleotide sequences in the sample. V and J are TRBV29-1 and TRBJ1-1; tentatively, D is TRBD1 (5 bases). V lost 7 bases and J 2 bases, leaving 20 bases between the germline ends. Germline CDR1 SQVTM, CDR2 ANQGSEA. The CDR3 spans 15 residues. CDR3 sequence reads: CSAAVGGLRNTEAFF. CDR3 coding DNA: TGCAGCGCCGCGGTGGGGGGTTTACGTAACACTGAAGCTTTCTTT. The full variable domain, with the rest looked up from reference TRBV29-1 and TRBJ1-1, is SAVISQKPSRDICQRGTSLTIQCQVDSQVTMMFWYRQQPGQSLTLIATANQGSEATYESGFVIDKFPISRPNLTFSTLTVSNMSPEDSSIYLCSAAVGGLRNTEAFFGQGTRLTVV.

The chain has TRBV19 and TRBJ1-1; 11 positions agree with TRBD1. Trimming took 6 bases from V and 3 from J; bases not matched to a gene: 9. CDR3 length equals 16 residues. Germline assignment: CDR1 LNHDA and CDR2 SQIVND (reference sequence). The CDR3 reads CASSDWTGGLDTEAFF. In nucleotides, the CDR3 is TGTGCCAGTAGCGACTGGACAGGGGGCTTGGACACTGAAGCTTTCTTT.